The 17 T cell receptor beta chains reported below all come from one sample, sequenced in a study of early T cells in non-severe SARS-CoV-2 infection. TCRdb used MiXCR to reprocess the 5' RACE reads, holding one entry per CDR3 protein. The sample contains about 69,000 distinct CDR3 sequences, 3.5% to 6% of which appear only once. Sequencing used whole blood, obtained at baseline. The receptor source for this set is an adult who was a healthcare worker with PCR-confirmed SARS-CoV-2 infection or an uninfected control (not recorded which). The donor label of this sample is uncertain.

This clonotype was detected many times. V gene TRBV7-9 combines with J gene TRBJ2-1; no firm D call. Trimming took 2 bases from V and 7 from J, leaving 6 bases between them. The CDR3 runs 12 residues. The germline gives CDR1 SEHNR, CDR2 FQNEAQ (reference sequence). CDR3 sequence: CASSLTLNEQFF. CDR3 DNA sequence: TGTGCCAGCAGCTTAACGCTAAATGAGCAGTTCTTC.

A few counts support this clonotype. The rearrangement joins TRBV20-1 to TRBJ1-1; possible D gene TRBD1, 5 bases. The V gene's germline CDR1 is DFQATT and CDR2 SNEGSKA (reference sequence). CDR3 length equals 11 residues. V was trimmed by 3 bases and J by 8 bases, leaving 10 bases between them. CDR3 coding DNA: TGCAGTGCTAGTAGGGGCAGGGAAGCTTTCTTT. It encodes CSASRGREAFF.

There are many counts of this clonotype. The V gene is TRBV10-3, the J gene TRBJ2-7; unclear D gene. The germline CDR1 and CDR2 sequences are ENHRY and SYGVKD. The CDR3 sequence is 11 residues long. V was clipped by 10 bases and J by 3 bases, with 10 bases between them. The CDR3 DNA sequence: TGTGCCACTTCCATCGACTACGAGCAGTACTTC. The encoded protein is CATSIDYEQYF.

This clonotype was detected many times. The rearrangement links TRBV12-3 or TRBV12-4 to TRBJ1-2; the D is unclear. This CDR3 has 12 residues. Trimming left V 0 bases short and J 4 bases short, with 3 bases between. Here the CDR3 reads CASSLAGYGYTF. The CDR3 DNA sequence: TGTGCCAGCAGTTTAGCCGGCTATGGCTACACCTTC.

The CDR3 reads CAWSANRISKGRNEQFF. CDR3 sequence (DNA): TGTGCCTGGAGTGCGAACAGGATCTCCAAAGGGAGGAATGAGCAGTTCTTC. The chain recombines TRBV30 with TRBJ2-1; maybe TRBD2 (6 bases). Germline values: CDR1 GTSNPN, CDR2 SVGIG (reference sequence). V lost 1 base to trimming and J lost 7 bases, with 23 bases between them. This CDR3 comprises 17 residues. Full variable domain (outside the CDR3, taken from reference TRBV30 and TRBJ2-1): SQTIHQWPATLVQPVGSPLSLECTVEGTSNPNLYWYRQAAGRGLQLLFYSVGIGQISSEVPQNLSASRPQDRQFILSSKKLLLSDSGFYLCAWSANRISKGRNEQFFGPGTRLTVL.

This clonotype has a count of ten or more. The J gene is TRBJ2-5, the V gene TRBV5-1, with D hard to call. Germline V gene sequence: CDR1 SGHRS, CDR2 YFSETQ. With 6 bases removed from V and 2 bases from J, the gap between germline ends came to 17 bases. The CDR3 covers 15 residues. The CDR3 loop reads CASKDQPNSQETQYF. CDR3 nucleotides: TGCGCCAGCAAAGACCAGCCAAACTCTCAAGAGACCCAGTACTTC.

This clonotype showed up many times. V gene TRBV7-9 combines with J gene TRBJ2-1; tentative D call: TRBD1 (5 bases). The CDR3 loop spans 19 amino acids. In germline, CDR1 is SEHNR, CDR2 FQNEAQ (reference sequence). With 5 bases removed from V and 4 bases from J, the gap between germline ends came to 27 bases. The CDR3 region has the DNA TGTGCCAGCAGCCATTACGCATCACATGACAGAAGCGCATACAATGAGCAGTTCTTC. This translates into CASSHYASHDRSAYNEQFF.

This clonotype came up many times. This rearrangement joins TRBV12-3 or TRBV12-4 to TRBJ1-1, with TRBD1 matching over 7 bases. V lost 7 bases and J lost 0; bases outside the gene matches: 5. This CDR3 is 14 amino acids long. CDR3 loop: CASTPGQVNTEAFF. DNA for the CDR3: TGTGCCAGCACTCCCGGACAGGTGAACACTGAAGCTTTCTTT.

Here the CDR3 reads CASSLIQGVGEQFF. The CDR3 nucleotides read TGTGCCAGCAGCCTTATCCAAGGGGTCGGTGAGCAGTTCTTC. This rearrangement joins TRBV11-3 to TRBJ2-1; a possible D gene is TRBD1 (5 bases). Per the germline V gene, CDR1 is SGHNT and CDR2 is YENEEA. The CDR3 totals 14 residues. The V end lost 5 bases, the J end lost 9 bases, and 17 bases lay between the germline ends.

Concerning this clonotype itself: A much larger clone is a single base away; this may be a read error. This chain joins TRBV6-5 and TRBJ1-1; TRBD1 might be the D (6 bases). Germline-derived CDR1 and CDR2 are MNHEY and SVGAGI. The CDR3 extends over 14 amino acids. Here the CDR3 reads CASSPDSPNTGAFF. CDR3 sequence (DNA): TGTGCCAGCAGCCCGGACAGCCCGAACACTGGAGCTTTCTTT.

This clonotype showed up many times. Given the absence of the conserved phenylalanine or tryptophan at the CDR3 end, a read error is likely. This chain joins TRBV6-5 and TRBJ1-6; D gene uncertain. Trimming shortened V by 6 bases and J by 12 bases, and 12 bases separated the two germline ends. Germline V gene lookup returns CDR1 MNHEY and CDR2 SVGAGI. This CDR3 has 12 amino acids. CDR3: CASSVPDRPLHS. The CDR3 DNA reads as TGTGCCAGCAGCGTCCCGGACCGACCCCTCCACTCT.

CDR3 nucleotide sequence: TGTGCCAGCAGCCAAGCCCTAGCGGAAGCCTACGAGCAGTACTTC. Its protein product is CASSQALAEAYEQYF. The rearrangement uses TRBV3-1 and TRBJ2-7; TRBD2 aligns across 7 bases. This CDR3 has 15 residues. The germline V gene has CDR1 LGHDT and CDR2 YNNKEL (reference sequence). J lost 2 bases, V lost 1 base, and 5 bases had no gene match.

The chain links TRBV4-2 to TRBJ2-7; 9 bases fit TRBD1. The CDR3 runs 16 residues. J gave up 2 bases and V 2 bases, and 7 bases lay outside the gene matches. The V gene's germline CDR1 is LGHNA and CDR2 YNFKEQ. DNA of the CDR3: TGTGCCAGCAGCCAATCCCCTGGGACAGGGACCTACGAGCAGTACTTC. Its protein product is CASSQSPGTGTYEQYF.

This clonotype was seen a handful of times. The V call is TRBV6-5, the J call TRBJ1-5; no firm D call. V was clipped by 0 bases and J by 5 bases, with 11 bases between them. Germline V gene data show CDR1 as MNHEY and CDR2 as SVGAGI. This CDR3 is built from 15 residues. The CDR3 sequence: CASSYSGGPDQPQHF. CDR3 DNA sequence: TGTGCCAGCAGTTACTCTGGAGGGCCCGATCAGCCCCAGCATTTT.

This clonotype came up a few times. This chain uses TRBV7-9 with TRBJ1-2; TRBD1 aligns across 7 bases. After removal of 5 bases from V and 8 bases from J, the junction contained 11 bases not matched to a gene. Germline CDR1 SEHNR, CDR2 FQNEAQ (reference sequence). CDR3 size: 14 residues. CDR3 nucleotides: TGTGCCAGCAGCCCGGGACAGCACGAGTGGGGCTACACCTTC. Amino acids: CASSPGQHEWGYTF.

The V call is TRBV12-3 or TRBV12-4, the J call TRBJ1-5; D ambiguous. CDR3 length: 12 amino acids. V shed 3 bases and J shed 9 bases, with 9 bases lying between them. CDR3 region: CASSFLPRPQHF. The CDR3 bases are TGTGCCAGCAGTTTCCTCCCGAGGCCCCAGCATTTT.

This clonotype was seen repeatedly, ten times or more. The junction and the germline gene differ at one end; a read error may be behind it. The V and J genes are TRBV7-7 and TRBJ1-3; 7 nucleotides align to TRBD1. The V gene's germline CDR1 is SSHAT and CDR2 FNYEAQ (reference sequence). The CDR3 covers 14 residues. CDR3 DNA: TGTGCTAGCAGCCCGACAGGGTCAGGAAACACCATATATTTT. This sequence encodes CASSPTGSGNTIYF.